This T cell receptor (beta chain) was found in a study of blood T cell repertoires in COVID-19. Across the study: Material from acute and convalescent COVID-19 was sourced from the United States, Italy and Spain. T cells, B-cell-depleted T cells, or PBMCs provided the cDNA or gDNA that served as material.

In the original workflow: Amplified reference gene primers provided the basis for estimating nucleated cell counts. TCRdb's copy holds only in-frame clones and misses some; the assay was immunoSEQ multiplex PCR. V and J calls and clone size follow that table, whereas D and trimming were derived from the DNA. The sample yields 120,000 or so clones, roughly 88% seen once. Trimming pared 10 bases from V and 2 bases from J, leaving 16 bases between. The CDR3 totals 14 residues. CDR1 is MDHEN and CDR2 is SYDVKM in the germline V gene. The source of this sequence is a woman aged 45-65 years with active or convalescent COVID-19. Sequencing used peripheral blood. The chain links TRBV28 to TRBJ2-3; perhaps TRBD1 as D (5 bases). This chain's CDR3 is CANRSWGNTDTQYF. CDR3 nucleotide sequence: TGTGCCAATCGGTCATGGGGCAACACAGATACGCAGTATTTT.